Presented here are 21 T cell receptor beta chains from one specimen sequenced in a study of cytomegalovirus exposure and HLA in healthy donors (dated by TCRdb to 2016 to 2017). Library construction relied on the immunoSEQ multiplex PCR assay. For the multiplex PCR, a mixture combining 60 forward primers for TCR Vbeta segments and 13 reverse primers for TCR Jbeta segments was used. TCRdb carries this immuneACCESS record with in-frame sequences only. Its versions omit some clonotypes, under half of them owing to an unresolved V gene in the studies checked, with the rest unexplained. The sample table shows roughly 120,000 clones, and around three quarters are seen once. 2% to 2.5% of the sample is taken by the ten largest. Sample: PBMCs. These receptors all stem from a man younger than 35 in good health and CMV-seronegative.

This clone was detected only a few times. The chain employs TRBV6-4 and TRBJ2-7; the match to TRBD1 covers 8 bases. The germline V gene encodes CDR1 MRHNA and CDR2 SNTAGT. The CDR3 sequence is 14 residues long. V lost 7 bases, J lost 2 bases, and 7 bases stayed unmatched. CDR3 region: CASIKGDRPYEQYV. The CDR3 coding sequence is TGTGCCAGCATCAAAGGGGACAGGCCCTACGAGCAGTACGTC.

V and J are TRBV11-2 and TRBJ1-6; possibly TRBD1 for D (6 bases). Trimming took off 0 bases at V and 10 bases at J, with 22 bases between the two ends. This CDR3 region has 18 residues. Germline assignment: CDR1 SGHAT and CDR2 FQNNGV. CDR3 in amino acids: CASSLEPGEGWGRSPLHF. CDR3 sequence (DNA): TGTGCCAGCAGCTTAGAACCAGGGGAGGGCTGGGGGAGGTCACCCCTCCACTTT.

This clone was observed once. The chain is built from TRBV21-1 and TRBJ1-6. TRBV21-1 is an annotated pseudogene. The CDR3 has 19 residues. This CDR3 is CASSKVASRDFSYNSPLHF. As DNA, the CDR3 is TGTGCCAGCAGCAAAGTGGCCTCCCGGGACTTCTCCTATAATTCACCCCTCCACTTT.

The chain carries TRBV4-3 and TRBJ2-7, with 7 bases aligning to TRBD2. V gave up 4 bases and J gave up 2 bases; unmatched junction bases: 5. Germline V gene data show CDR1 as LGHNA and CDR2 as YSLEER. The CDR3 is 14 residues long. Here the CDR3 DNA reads TGCGCCAGCAGCCCGGGACTACCTCCCTACGAGCAGTACTTC. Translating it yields CASSPGLPPYEQYF.

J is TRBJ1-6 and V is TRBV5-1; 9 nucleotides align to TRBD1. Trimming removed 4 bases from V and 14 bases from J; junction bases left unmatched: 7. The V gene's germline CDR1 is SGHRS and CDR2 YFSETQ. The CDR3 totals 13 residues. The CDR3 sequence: CASSLATGGTLHF. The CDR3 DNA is TGCGCCAGCAGCCTAGCAACAGGGGGCACCCTCCACTTT.

The CDR3 sequence: CASSELAGGTGELFF. In DNA form, the CDR3 reads TGTGCCAGCAGTGAACTAGCGGGAGGCACCGGGGAGCTGTTTTTT. The chain recombines TRBV6-4 with TRBJ2-2; 12 bases agree with TRBD2. Germline V gene lookup returns CDR1 MRHNA and CDR2 SNTAGT. V was pared by 3 bases and J by 4 bases, with 0 bases of the junction left unmatched. The CDR3 sequence is 15 residues long.

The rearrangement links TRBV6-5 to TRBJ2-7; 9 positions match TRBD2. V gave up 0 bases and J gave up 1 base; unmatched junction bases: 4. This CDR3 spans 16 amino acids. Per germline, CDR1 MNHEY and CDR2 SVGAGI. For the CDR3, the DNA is TGTGCCAGCAGTTACTCGCTAGCGGGACGATCCTACGAGCAGTACTTC. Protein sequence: CASSYSLAGRSYEQYF.

The CDR3 region has the DNA TGTGCCAGCAGCTTACCCCCGGCGGTAAACACCGGGGAGCTGTTTTTT. Protein: CASSLPPAVNTGELFF. The gene calls are TRBV7-9 and TRBJ2-2; D is unresolved. Trimming shortened V by 2 bases and J by 2 bases, and 12 bases separated the two germline ends. The CDR3 covers 16 residues. Germline loops: CDR1 SEHNR, CDR2 FQNEAQ (reference sequence).

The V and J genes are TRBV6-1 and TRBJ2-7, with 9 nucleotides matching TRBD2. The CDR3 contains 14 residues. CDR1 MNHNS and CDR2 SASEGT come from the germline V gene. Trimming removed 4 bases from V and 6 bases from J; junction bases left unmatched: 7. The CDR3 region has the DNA TGTGCCAGCAGTGTCGGGCGGGAGGGCTTCGAGCAGTACGTC. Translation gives CASSVGREGFEQYV.

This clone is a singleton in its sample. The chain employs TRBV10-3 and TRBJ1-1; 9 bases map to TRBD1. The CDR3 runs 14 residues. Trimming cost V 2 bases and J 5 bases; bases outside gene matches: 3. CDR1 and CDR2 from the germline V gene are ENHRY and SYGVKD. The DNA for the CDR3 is TGTGCCATCAGTGAGGACAGGGGGGGGACTGAAGCTTTCTTT. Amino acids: CAISEDRGGTEAFF.

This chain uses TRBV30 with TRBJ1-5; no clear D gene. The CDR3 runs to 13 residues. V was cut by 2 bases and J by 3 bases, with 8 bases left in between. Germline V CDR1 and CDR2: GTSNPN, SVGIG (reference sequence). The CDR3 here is CAWSSQVNQPQHF. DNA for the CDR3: TGTGCCTGGAGTTCTCAGGTCAATCAGCCCCAGCATTTT.

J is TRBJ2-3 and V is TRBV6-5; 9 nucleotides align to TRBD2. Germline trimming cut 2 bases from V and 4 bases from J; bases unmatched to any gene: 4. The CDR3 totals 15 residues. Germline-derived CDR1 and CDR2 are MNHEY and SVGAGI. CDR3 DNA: TGTGCCAGCAGTTACAGCGGGAGGAGGGCAGATACGCAGTATTTT. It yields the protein CASSYSGRRADTQYF.

The chain's CDR3 is CASSQHRDRGTDTQYF. In DNA, the CDR3 is TGTGCCAGCAGTCAACACCGGGACAGGGGCACAGATACGCAGTATTTT. The chain links TRBV7-3 to TRBJ2-3, with 9 bases fitting TRBD1. CDR3 length equals 16 residues. V dropped 6 bases and J dropped 1; count of bases not matched to a gene: 8. CDR1 is SGHTA and CDR2 is FQGTGA in the germline V gene. Filled out from reference TRBV7-3 and TRBJ2-3, the complete variable domain reads GAGVSQTPSNKVTEKGKYVELRCDPISGHTALYWYRQSLGQGPEFLIYFQGTGAADDSGLPNDRFFAVRPEGSVSTLKIQRTERGDSAVYLCASSQHRDRGTDTQYFGPGTRLTVL.

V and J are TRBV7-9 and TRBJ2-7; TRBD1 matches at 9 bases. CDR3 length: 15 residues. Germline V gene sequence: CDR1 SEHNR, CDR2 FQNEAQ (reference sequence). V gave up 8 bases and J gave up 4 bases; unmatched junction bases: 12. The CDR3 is CASVLAGQGLYEQYF. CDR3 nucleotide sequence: TGTGCCAGCGTACTCGCGGGACAGGGTCTTTACGAGCAGTACTTC.

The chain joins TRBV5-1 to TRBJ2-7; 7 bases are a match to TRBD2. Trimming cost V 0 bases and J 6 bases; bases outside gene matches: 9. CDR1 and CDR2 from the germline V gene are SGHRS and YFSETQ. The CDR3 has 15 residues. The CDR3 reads CASSLGSAGVGEQYF. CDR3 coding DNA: TGCGCCAGCAGCTTGGGTTCCGCGGGAGTGGGCGAGCAGTACTTC.

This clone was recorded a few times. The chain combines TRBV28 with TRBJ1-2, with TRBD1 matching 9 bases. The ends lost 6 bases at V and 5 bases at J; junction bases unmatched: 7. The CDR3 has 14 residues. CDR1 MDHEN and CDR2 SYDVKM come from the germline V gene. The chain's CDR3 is CASRKGQGTYGYTF. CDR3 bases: TGTGCCAGCAGAAAAGGACAGGGGACATATGGCTACACCTTC.

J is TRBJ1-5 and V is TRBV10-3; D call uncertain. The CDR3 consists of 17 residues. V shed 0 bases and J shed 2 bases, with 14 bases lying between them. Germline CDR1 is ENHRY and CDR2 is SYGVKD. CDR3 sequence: CAISESKAGFGNQPQHF. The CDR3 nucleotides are TGTGCCATCAGTGAGTCGAAGGCGGGGTTTGGCAATCAGCCCCAGCATTTT.

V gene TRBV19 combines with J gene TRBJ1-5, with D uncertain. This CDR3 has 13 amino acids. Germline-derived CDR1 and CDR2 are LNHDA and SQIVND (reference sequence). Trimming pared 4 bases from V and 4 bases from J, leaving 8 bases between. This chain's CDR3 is CASSTQANQPQHF. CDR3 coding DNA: TGTGCCAGTAGTACCCAGGCGAATCAGCCCCAGCATTTT. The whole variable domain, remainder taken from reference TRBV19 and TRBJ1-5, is DGGITQSPKYLFRKEGQNVTLSCEQNLNHDAMYWYRQDPGQGLRLIYYSQIVNDFQKGDIAEGYSVSREKKESFPLTVTSAQKNPTAFYLCASSTQANQPQHFGDGTRLSIL.

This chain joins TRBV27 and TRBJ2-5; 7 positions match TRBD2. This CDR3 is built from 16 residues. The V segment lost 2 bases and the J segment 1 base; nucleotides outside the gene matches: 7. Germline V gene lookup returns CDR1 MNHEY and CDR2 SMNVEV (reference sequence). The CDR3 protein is CASSLISAGSQETQYF. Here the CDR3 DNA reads TGTGCCAGCAGTTTAATCTCAGCGGGGAGCCAAGAGACCCAGTACTTC.

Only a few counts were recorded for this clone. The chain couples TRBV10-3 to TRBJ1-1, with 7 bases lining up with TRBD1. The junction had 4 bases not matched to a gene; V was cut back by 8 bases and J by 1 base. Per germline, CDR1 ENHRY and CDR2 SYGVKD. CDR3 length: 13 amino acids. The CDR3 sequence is CAIVGQRNTEAFF. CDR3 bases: TGTGCCATCGTGGGACAGAGGAACACTGAAGCTTTCTTT.

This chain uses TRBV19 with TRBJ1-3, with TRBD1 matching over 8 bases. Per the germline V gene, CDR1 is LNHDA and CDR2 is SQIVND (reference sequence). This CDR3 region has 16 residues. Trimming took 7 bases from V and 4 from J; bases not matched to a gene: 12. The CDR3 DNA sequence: TGTGCCAGTACCTCGACAGGGGCCTTCCGGGGAAACACCATATATTTT. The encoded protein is CASTSTGAFRGNTIYF.